The source of this TCR beta chain is a study of blood T cells in healthy people across ages. This clonotype occurred a few times. This CDR3 is built from 12 residues. The V gene lost 5 bases and the J gene lost 5 bases, with 9 bases spanning the gap. Germline assignment: CDR1 SEHNR and CDR2 FQNEAQ (reference sequence). A second 7 to 11 cycle PCR used barcoded and J-beta primers. TCRdb re-derived calls from the 5' RACE reads in MiXCR, one entry per CDR3 protein. Of about 1.5 million distinct CDR3 sequences in the sample, under 55% were seen once. Sample: blood. The TCR comes from a woman aged 18-30 years in good health. The chain uses TRBV7-9 and TRBJ1-2, with a weak D call TRBD1 (5 bases). In DNA, the CDR3 is TGTGCCAGCAGCCGGGACCTTTATGGCTACACCTTC. Encoded protein: CASSRDLYGYTF.